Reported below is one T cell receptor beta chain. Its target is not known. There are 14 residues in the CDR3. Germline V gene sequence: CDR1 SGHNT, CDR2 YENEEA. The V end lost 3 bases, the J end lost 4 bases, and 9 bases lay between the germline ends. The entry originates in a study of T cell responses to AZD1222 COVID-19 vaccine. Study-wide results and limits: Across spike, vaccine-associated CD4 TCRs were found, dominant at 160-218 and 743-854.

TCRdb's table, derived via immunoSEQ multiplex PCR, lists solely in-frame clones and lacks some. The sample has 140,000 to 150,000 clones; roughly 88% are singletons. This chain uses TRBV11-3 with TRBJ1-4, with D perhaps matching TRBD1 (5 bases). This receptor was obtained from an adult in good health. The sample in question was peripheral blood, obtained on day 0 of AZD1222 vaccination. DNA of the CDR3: TGTGCCAGCAGCTTCGGGGGGGTTAATGAAAAACTGTTTTTT. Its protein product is CASSFGGVNEKLFF.